These T cell receptor beta chains were read from a single sample in a study of cytomegalovirus exposure and HLA in healthy donors. Measured with immunoSEQ multiplex PCR; TCRdb has only the in-frame clones, and not every one. Seen here are roughly 200,000 clones, over 75% observed once, and the top ten hold roughly 0.5%. Material: PBMCs. The source of these receptors is a woman aged 45 to 65 in good health and CMV-seronegative. The CDR3 runs from the conserved cysteine through the conserved F or W. The order of the fields is CDR3 DNA, CDR3 protein, clone size, V gene, CDR3 length, J gene, D gene. The D gene is left open where the match is weak. Only some rows state a clone size, as once, few, many or a class for expanded clones.

TGTGCCAGCAGTGCGGACAGGGGGCGCCTAGGGGAGACCCAGTACTTC	CASSADRGRLGETQYF	-	TRBV6-1	16	TRBJ2-5	TRBD1
TGTGCCAGCAGTTTAACCCGCCCCTACCCCGACTACGAGCAGTACTTC	CASSLTRPYPDYEQYF	few	TRBV27	16	TRBJ2-7	-
TGTGCCAGCAGCCATAGGGGGCCCCCGTACAATGAGCAGTTCTTC	CASSHRGPPYNEQFF	-	TRBV7-2	15	TRBJ2-1	TRBD1
TGTGCCAGCAGTTCCGTTGGTAGCAGAGGCTACTCTGGGGCCAACGTCCTGACTTTC	CASSSVGSRGYSGANVLTF	-	TRBV28	19	TRBJ2-6	-
TGTGCCAGCACAAATCCCGGACTAGCGGGGGGGAAAGAGACCCAGTACTTC	CASTNPGLAGGKETQYF	-	TRBV5-4	17	TRBJ2-5	TRBD2
TGTGCCAGTAGTAATCAGGGATATAATGAAAAACTGTTTTTT	CASSNQGYNEKLFF	-	TRBV19	14	TRBJ1-4	-
TGTGCCAGTAGGGAGGGAGTGAATGAGCAGTTCTTC	CASREGVNEQFF	once	TRBV19	12	TRBJ2-1	-
TGTGCCAGCAGTGTCAGCTACGAGCAGTACTTC	CASSVSYEQYF	-	TRBV2	11	TRBJ2-7	-
TGTGCCAGCAGTCCAACAGGGATGTATTCTGGAAACACCATATATTTT	CASSPTGMYSGNTIYF	-	TRBV27	16	TRBJ1-3	-
TGTGCCATCACTGCGACAGGGGGAAAGGGGGAAGCCCAGCATTTT	CAITATGGKGEAQHF	once	TRBV10-3	15	TRBJ1-5	TRBD1
TGTGCCAGCAGCTTGGACGGGGGGGTGAGGGAGCAGTACTTC	CASSLDGGVREQYF	-	TRBV5-6	14	TRBJ2-7	TRBD2
TGTGCCAGCAGCGACCATCAATCCGGGACAGGGGCCGAGACCCAGTACTTC	CASSDHQSGTGAETQYF	once	TRBV9	17	TRBJ2-5	TRBD1
TGTGCCAGCAGTGGTTGGGACAGGGGGCGGGAAAAACTGTTTTTT	CASSGWDRGREKLFF	-	TRBV6-1	15	TRBJ1-4	TRBD1
TGTGCCAGCAGTGATATAATGAGGCAGGGGATTTACAATGAGCAGTTCTTC	CASSDIMRQGIYNEQFF	once	TRBV6-4	17	TRBJ2-1	-
TGTGCCAGCTCACCACCTGGACTAGTTGGGAACACCGGGGAGCTGTTTTTT	CASSPPGLVGNTGELFF	-	TRBV18	17	TRBJ2-2	TRBD2
TGTGCCAGTAGGCAACAGGGTGTAGATACGCAGTATTTT	CASRQQGVDTQYF	-	TRBV19	13	TRBJ2-3	-
TGTGCCAGCAGCGTCGGCAGGCAAGAGACCCAGTACTTC	CASSVGRQETQYF	-	TRBV9	13	TRBJ2-5	-
TGTGCCAGCACAACCCCACAGGGGGCTGAAGCTTTCTTT	CASTTPQGAEAFF	few	TRBV18	13	TRBJ1-1	TRBD1
TGTGCCAGCAGCCCTATAGACAGGGGTGAGACCCAGTACTTC	CASSPIDRGETQYF	-	TRBV6-6	14	TRBJ2-5	TRBD1
TGTGCCAGCAGCCAAGACATCCAGCCCCAGCATTTT	CASSQDIQPQHF	-	TRBV5-8	12	TRBJ1-5	-
TGCGCCAGCAGGAGCGGGGGGGCATACGAGCAGTACTTC	CASRSGGAYEQYF	once	TRBV10-2	13	TRBJ2-7	TRBD2
TGTGCCAGCAGCTTCGTACAGGGCACTGAAGCTTTCTTT	CASSFVQGTEAFF	-	TRBV7-9	13	TRBJ1-1	-
TGTGCCAGCAGCTACAACCGGGACACCGGTCGCGTCCTGACTTTC	CASSYNRDTGRVLTF	-	TRBV14	15	TRBJ2-6	-
TGTGCCAGCAGCTCCCGCCTACTTGACACGACGGAGACCCAGTACTTC	CASSSRLLDTTETQYF	once	TRBV7-9	16	TRBJ2-5	-
TGTGCCAGCAGCTTATACGGGTTAGGACAGAACTACGAGCAGTACTTC	CASSLYGLGQNYEQYF	-	TRBV7-9	16	TRBJ2-7	-
TGCGCCAGCAGCCAAGAGGACAGCGACAATGAGCAGTTCTTC	CASSQEDSDNEQFF	once	TRBV4-1	14	TRBJ2-1	-
TGTGCCAGCAGTAAAAGAGCAGGGGCCCGGGAGCTGTTTTTT	CASSKRAGARELFF	-	TRBV28	14	TRBJ2-2	-
TGTGCCAGTAGCCCGACGTGGAGAAGAGACGAGCAGTACTTC	CASSPTWRRDEQYF	-	TRBV19	14	TRBJ2-7	-
TGTGCCAGCGGGGCGGGGGCCCCCAATGAGCAGTTCTTC	CASGAGAPNEQFF	-	TRBV2	13	TRBJ2-1	-
TGTGCCTGGGCGGGACAGAATAATGAAAAACTGTTTTTT	CAWAGQNNEKLFF	-	TRBV30	13	TRBJ1-4	TRBD1
TGTGCCAGCTCACCGAACCAGGACAGACAGCCGCAGAACTTC	CASSPNQDRQPQNF	-	TRBV18	14	TRBJ2-7	-